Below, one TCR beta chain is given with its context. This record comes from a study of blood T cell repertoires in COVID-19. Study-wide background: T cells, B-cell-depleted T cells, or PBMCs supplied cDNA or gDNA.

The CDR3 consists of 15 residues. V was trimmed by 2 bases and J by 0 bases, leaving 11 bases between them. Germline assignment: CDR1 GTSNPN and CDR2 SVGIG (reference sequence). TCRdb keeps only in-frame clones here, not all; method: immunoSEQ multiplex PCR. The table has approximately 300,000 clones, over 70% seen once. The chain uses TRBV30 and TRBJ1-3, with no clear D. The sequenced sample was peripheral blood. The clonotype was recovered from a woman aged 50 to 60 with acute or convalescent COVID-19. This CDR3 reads CAWSPVKSSGNTIYF. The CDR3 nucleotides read TGTGCCTGGAGTCCCGTGAAGAGCTCTGGAAACACCATATATTTT.